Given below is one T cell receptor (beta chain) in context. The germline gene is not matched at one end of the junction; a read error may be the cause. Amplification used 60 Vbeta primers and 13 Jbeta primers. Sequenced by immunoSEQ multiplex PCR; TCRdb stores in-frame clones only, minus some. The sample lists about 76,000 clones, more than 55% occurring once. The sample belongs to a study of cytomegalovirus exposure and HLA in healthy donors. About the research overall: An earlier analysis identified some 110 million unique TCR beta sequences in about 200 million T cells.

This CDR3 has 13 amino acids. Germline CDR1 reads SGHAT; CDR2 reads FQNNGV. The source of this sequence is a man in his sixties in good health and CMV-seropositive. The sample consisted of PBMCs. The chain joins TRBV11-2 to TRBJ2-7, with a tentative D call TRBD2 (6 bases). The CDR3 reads CATEEGISDEQYF. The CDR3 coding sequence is TGTGCCACAGAGGAGGGTATCTCCGACGAGCAGTACTTC. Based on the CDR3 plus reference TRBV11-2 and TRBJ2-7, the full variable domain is EAGVAQSPRYKIIEKRQSVAFWCNPISGHATLYWYQQILGQGPKLLIQFQNNGVVDDSQLPKDRFSAERLKGVDSTLKIQPAKLEDSAVYLCATEEGISDEQYFGPGTRLTVT.